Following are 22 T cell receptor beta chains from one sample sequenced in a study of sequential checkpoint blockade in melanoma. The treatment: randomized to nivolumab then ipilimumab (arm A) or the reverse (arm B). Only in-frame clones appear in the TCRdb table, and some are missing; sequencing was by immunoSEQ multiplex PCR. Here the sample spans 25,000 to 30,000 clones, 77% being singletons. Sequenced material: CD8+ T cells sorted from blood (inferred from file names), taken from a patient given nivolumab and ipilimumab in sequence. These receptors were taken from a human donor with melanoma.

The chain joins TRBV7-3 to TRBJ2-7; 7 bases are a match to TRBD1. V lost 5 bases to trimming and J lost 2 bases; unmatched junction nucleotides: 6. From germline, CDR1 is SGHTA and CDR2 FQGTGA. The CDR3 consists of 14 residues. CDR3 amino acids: CASSEAGTAYEQYF. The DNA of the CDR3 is TGTGCCAGCAGCGAAGCCGGGACAGCCTACGAGCAGTACTTC. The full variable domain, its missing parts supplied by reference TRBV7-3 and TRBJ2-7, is GAGVSQTPSNKVTEKGKYVELRCDPISGHTALYWYRQSLGQGPEFLIYFQGTGAADDSGLPNDRFFAVRPEGSVSTLKIQRTERGDSAVYLCASSEAGTAYEQYFGPGTRLTVT.

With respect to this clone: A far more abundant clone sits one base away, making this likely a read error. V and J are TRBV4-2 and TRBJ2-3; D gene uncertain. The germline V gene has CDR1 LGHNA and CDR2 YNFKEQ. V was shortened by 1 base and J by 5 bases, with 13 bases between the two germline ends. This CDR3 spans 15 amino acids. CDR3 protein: CASSQGNHPGDTQYF. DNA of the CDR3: TGTGCCAGCAGCCAAGGTAACCACCCGGGAGATACGCAGTATTTT.

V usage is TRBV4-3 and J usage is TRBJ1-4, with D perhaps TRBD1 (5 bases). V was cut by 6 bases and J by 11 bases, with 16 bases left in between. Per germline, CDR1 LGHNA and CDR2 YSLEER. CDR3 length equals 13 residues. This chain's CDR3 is CASRPARGEKLFF. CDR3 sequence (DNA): TGCGCCAGCAGACCGGCCCGGGGGGAGAAACTGTTTTTT.

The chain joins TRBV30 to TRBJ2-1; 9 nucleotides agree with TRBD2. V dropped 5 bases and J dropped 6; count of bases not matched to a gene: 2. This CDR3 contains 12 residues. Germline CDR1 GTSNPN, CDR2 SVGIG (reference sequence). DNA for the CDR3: TGTGCCTGGGGACTAGCGATCAATGAGCAGTTCTTC. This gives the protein CAWGLAINEQFF. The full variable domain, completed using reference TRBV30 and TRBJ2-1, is SQTIHQWPATLVQPVGSPLSLECTVEGTSNPNLYWYRQAAGRGLQLLFYSVGIGQISSEVPQNLSASRPQDRQFILSSKKLLLSDSGFYLCAWGLAINEQFFGPGTRLTVL.

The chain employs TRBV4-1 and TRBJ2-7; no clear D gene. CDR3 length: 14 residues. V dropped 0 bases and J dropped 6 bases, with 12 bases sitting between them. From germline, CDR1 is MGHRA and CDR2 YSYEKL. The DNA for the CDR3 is TGCGCCAGCAGCCAAGATCCGGTTGCTATCGAGCAGTACTTC. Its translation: CASSQDPVAIEQYF.

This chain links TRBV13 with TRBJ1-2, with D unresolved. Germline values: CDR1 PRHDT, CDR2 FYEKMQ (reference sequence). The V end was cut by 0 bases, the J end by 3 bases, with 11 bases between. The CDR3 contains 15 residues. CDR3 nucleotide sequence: TGTGCCAGCAGCTTAGGGGCAGACAACTACTATGGCTACACCTTC. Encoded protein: CASSLGADNYYGYTF.

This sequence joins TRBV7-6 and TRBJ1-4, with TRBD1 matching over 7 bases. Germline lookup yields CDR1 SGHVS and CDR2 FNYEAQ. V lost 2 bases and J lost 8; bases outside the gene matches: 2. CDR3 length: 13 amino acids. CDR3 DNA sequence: TGTGCCAGCAGCTTAAACAGGGGAGAAAAACTGTTTTTT. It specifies CASSLNRGEKLFF.

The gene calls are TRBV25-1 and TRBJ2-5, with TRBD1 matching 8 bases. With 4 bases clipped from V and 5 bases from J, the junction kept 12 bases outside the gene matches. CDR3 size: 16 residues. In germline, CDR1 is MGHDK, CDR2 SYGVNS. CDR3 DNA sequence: TGTGCCAGCAGTGTAGGAGGGACAGGCCGAGTGGAGACCCAGTACTTC. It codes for CASSVGGTGRVETQYF.

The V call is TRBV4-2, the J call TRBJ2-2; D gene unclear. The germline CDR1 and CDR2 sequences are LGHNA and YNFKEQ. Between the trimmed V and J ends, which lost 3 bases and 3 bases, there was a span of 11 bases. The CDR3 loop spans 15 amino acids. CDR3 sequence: CASSQEQPDTGELFF. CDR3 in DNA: TGTGCCAGCAGCCAGGAACAGCCCGACACCGGGGAGCTGTTTTTT.

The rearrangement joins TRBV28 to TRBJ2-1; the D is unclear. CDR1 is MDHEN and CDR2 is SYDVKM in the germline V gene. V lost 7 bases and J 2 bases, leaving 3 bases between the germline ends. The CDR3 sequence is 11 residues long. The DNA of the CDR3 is TGTGCCAGCATCGCCTACAATGAGCAGTTCTTC. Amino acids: CASIAYNEQFF.

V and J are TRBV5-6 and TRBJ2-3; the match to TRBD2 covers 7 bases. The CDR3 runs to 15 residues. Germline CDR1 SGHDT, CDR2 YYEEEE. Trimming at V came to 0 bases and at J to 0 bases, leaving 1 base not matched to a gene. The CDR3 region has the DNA TGTGCCAGCAGCTTGGGGGGGGGTAGCACAGATACGCAGTATTTT. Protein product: CASSLGGGSTDTQYF.

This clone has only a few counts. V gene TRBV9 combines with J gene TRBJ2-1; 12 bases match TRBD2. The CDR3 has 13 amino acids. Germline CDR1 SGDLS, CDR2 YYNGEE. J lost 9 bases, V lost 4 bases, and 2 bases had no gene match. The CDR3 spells CASSSSGGGEQFF. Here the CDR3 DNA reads TGTGCCAGCAGCTCTAGCGGGGGGGGTGAGCAGTTCTTC. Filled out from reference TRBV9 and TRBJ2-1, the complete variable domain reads DSGVTQTPKHLITATGQRVTLRCSPRSGDLSVYWYQQSLDQGLQFLIQYYNGEERAKGNILERFSAQQFPDLHSELNLSSLELGDSALYFCASSSSGGGEQFFGPGTRLTVL.

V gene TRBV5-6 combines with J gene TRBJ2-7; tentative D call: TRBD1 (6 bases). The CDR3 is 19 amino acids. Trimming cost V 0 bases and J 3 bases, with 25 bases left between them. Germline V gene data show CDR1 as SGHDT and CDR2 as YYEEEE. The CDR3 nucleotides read TGTGCCAGCAGCTTGGCAGGGGTTAAGTCCCCTACCCACGTCTACGAGCAGTACTTC. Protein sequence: CASSLAGVKSPTHVYEQYF.

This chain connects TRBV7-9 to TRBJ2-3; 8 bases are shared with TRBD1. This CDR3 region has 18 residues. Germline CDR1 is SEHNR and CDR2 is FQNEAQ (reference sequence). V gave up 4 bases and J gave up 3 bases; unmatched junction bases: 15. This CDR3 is CASSSDTLTGESTDTQYF. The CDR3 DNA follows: TGTGCCAGCAGCTCCGACACACTGACAGGGGAGTCGACAGATACGCAGTATTTT.

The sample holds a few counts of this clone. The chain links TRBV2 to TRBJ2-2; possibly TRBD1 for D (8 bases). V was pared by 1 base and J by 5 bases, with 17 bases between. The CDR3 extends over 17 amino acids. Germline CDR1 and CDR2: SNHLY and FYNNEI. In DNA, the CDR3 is TGTGCCAGCAGTGAAGGACTCGACAGGGGAGGGACCGGGGAGCTGTTTTTT. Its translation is CASSEGLDRGGTGELFF.

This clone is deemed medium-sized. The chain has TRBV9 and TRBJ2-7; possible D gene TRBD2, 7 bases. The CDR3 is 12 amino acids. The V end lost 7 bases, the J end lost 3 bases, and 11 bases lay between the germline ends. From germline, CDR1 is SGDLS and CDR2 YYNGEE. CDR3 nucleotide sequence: TGTGCCAGCGGGGGGGGCGGCTACGAGCAGTACTTC. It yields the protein CASGGGGYEQYF.

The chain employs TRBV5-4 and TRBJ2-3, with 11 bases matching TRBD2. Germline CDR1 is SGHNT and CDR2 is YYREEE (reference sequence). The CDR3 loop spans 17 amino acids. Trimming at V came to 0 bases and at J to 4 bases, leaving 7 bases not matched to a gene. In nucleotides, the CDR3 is TGTGCCAGCAGCTTGGGAGCGGTAGCGGGGGGGCCAGATACGCAGTATTTT. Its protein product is CASSLGAVAGGPDTQYF.

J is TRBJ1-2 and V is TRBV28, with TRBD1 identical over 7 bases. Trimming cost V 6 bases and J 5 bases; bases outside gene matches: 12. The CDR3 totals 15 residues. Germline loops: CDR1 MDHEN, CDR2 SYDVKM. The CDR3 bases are TGTGCCAGCAGACCTAGACAGGGAGGAGGTTATGGCTACACCTTC. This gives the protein CASRPRQGGGYGYTF.

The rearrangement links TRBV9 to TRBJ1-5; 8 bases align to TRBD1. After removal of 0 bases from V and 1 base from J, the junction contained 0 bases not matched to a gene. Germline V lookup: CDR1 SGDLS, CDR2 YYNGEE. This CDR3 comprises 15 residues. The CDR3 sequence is CASSVGQGSNQPQHF. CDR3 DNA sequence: TGTGCCAGCAGCGTAGGACAGGGGAGCAATCAGCCCCAGCATTTT.

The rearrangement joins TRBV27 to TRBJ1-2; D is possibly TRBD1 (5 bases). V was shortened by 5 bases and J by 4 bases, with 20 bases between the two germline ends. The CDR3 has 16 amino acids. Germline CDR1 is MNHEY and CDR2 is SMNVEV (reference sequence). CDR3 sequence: CASSTRTRPGGYGYTF. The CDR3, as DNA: TGTGCCAGCAGTACCCGGACACGACCCGGTGGCTATGGCTACACCTTC.

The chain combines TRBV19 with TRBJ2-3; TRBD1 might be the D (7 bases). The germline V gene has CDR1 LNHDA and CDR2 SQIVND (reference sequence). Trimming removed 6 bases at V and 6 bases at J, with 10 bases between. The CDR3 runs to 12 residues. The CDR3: CASRSGGDTQYF. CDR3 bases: TGTGCCAGTAGGTCAGGGGGGGATACGCAGTATTTT.

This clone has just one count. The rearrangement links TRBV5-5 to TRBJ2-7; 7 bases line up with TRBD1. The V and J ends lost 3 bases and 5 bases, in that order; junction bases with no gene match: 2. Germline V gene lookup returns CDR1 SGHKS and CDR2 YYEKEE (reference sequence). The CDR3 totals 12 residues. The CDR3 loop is CASSYRGDEQYF. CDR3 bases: TGTGCCAGCAGCTACAGGGGAGACGAGCAGTACTTC.